Sequencing of this TCR beta chain was carried out in a study of T cells after yellow fever vaccination. Study-level points and caveats: Just a small share of clonotypes turned up in the CD4 compartment as well as the CD8 compartment. Faster peaking, at day 5 versus 15, marked a secondary response that was weaker. Post-booster repertoires again held most primary-vaccination clones (about 96% CD4, about 88% CD8).

As concerns this clonotype: Its antigen is not identified.

A 5'RACE template-switching step, the method used to make TCR cDNA, added a universal primer site and UMIs. From the 5' RACE reads, TCRdb called clonotypes with MiXCR, one entry per CDR3 protein. Among some 300,000 distinct CDR3 sequences listed, around 10% were seen once. The CDR3 is made up of 14 amino acids. V was clipped by 1 base and J by 1 base, with 8 bases between them. Germline V gene lookup returns CDR1 SGHTA and CDR2 FQGNSA. The chain recombines TRBV7-2 with TRBJ2-7; D remains unclear. The source of this sequence is a man between 18 and 35 years old who received the YFV17D yellow fever vaccine. The sample was CD4+ T cells sorted from PBMCs, taken 5 days after the yellow fever booster vaccination. In DNA, the CDR3 is TGTGCCAGCAGCTTAGACGGCGGTTCCTACGAGCAGTACTTC. This gives the protein CASSLDGGSYEQYF. Complete variable domain (other parts from reference TRBV7-2 and TRBJ2-7): GAGVSQSPSNKVTEKGKDVELRCDPISGHTALYWYRQSLGQGLEFLIYFQGNSAPDKSGLPSDRFSAERTGGSVSTLTIQRTQQEDSAVYLCASSLDGGSYEQYFGPGTRLTVT.